This record looks at one TCR beta chain sequence and its context. CDR3 length: 16 residues. CDR1 SGDLS and CDR2 YYNGEE come from the germline V gene. Trimming at V came to 3 bases and at J to 1 base, leaving 8 bases not matched to a gene. TCRdb called the RT-PCR reads again in MiXCR, with one record for every CDR3 protein. The sample contains almost 700,000 distinct CDR3 sequences, 14% of which appear only once. This sequence joins TRBV9 and TRBJ2-3; 7 positions agree with TRBD2. Sequencing was done on a sample of memory CD4+ T cells from blood. The TCR was taken from a female donor in good health, serving as a healthy control. In DNA, the CDR3 is TGTGCCAGCAGCGCCCGGCACACTAGCGGCACAGATACGCAGTATTTT. Protein: CASSARHTSGTDTQYF.